This is a list of T cell receptor beta chains from one sample in a study of response to subunit inactivated influenza vaccine. TCRdb re-called the RT-PCR reads through MiXCR, storing one row per CDR3 protein. The sample has about 480,000 distinct CDR3 sequences, roughly 13% seen once. Sequenced here: PBMCs from blood, sampled roughly 6 weeks after vaccination. The receptor set was obtained from a man aged 45-65 years who received an inactivated influenza vaccine. Each CDR3 is given with its conserved first and last residue. The order of the fields is V gene, J gene, D gene, clone size, CDR3 protein, CDR3 DNA. The D gene is left open where the match is weak. Where a row states a size, it is once, few, many or the class of an expanded clone; other rows omit it.

v_gene: TRBV5-6
j_gene: TRBJ1-2
d_gene: -
abundance: many
CDR3aa: CASSPTRNYGYTF
CDR3nt: TGTGCCAGCAGCCCCACAAGAAACTATGGCTACACCTTC

v_gene: TRBV20-1
j_gene: TRBJ2-5
d_gene: -
abundance: -
CDR3aa: CSARDDLLLETQYF
CDR3nt: TGCAGTGCTAGAGACGACCTGCTTCTGGAGACCCAGTACTTC

v_gene: TRBV20-1
j_gene: TRBJ2-7
d_gene: -
abundance: -
CDR3aa: CSGQESSYEQYF
CDR3nt: TGCAGTGGGCAGGAAAGCTCCTACGAGCAGTACTTC

v_gene: TRBV29-1
j_gene: TRBJ2-6
d_gene: -
abundance: few
CDR3aa: CSVELSGANVLTF
CDR3nt: TGCAGCGTTGAACTATCTGGGGCCAACGTCCTGACTTTC

v_gene: TRBV29-1
j_gene: TRBJ2-1
d_gene: -
abundance: many
CDR3aa: CSVGPSSYNEQFF
CDR3nt: TGCAGCGTCGGGCCGAGCTCCTACAATGAGCAGTTCTTC

v_gene: TRBV28
j_gene: TRBJ2-2
d_gene: -
abundance: many
CDR3aa: CATTGTGELFF
CDR3nt: TGTGCCACCACGGGCACCGGGGAGCTGTTTTTT

v_gene: TRBV20-1
j_gene: TRBJ2-1
d_gene: TRBD1
abundance: -
CDR3aa: CSSTRPGQPYNEQFF
CDR3nt: TGCAGCTCAACTCGACCGGGACAGCCCTACAATGAGCAGTTCTTC

v_gene: TRBV20-1
j_gene: TRBJ1-5
d_gene: -
abundance: -
CDR3aa: CSATPGSGFNQPQHF
CDR3nt: TGCAGTGCTACCCCCGGTTCTGGCTTCAATCAGCCCCAGCATTTT

v_gene: TRBV20-1
j_gene: TRBJ2-3
d_gene: TRBD2
abundance: -
CDR3aa: CSARDRGRAPDTQYF
CDR3nt: TGCAGTGCTAGAGATAGAGGGAGGGCCCCAGATACGCAGTATTTT

v_gene: TRBV19
j_gene: TRBJ2-1
d_gene: -
abundance: -
CDR3aa: CASSTESPLNEQFF
CDR3nt: TGTGCCAGTTCGACTGAGTCTCCTCTAAATGAGCAGTTCTTC

v_gene: TRBV20-1
j_gene: TRBJ2-7
d_gene: TRBD2
abundance: -
CDR3aa: CCANGLAGASSYEQYF
CDR3nt: TGCTGTGCAAATGGACTAGCGGGAGCCAGCTCCTACGAGCAGTACTTC

v_gene: TRBV27
j_gene: TRBJ1-2
d_gene: TRBD1
abundance: few
CDR3aa: CASSSLTGSGYTF
CDR3nt: TGTGCCAGCAGTTCTTTGACAGGGAGTGGCTACACCTTC

v_gene: TRBV20-1
j_gene: TRBJ2-6
d_gene: -
abundance: -
CDR3aa: CSAPQAGANVLTF
CDR3nt: TGCAGTGCTCCCCAAGCTGGGGCCAACGTCCTGACTTTC

v_gene: TRBV3-1
j_gene: TRBJ2-5
d_gene: TRBD1
abundance: -
CDR3aa: CASRHRGSETQYF
CDR3nt: TGTGCCAGCAGACACAGGGGATCGGAGACCCAGTACTTC

v_gene: TRBV7-9
j_gene: TRBJ2-7
d_gene: -
abundance: many
CDR3aa: CASSLIGDDEQYF
CDR3nt: TGTGCCAGCAGCTTAATCGGGGATGACGAGCAGTACTTC

v_gene: TRBV10-3
j_gene: TRBJ2-7
d_gene: -
abundance: -
CDR3aa: CAISLTSATGNEQYF
CDR3nt: TGTGCCATCAGCCTAACTAGTGCCACCGGGAACGAGCAGTACTTC

v_gene: TRBV6-5
j_gene: TRBJ2-7
d_gene: -
abundance: few
CDR3aa: CASSYGTPYSYEQYF
CDR3nt: TGTGCCAGCAGTTACGGGACACCCTACTCCTACGAGCAGTACTTC

v_gene: TRBV6-1
j_gene: TRBJ2-7
d_gene: -
abundance: few
CDR3aa: CASSGTATYEQYF
CDR3nt: TGTGCCAGCAGTGGTACAGCCACCTACGAGCAGTACTTC

v_gene: TRBV20-1
j_gene: TRBJ1-5
d_gene: TRBD1
abundance: -
CDR3aa: CSAGKDRVPNQPQHF
CDR3nt: TGCAGTGCTGGAAAAGACAGGGTCCCGAATCAGCCCCAGCATTTT

v_gene: TRBV9
j_gene: TRBJ2-1
d_gene: TRBD2
abundance: few
CDR3aa: CASSVVMSGGSNEQFF
CDR3nt: TGTGCCAGCAGCGTAGTTATGAGCGGGGGGTCAAATGAGCAGTTCTTC

v_gene: TRBV5-1
j_gene: TRBJ2-2
d_gene: TRBD1
abundance: -
CDR3aa: CASSIGTGPGELFF
CDR3nt: TGCGCCAGCAGCATCGGGACAGGACCCGGGGAGCTGTTTTTT

v_gene: TRBV20-1
j_gene: TRBJ2-3
d_gene: -
abundance: few
CDR3aa: CSAEPGQLVTDTQYF
CDR3nt: TGCAGTGCAGAACCGGGACAACTAGTCACAGATACGCAGTATTTT

v_gene: TRBV20-1
j_gene: TRBJ2-3
d_gene: TRBD2
abundance: many
CDR3aa: CSATLAGVGTDTQYF
CDR3nt: TGCAGTGCAACCTTAGCGGGAGTCGGCACAGATACGCAGTATTTT

v_gene: TRBV9
j_gene: TRBJ2-2
d_gene: -
abundance: -
CDR3aa: CASSVEGLGRTGELFF
CDR3nt: TGTGCCAGCAGCGTCGAAGGGCTAGGGAGGACCGGGGAGCTGTTTTTT

v_gene: TRBV5-5
j_gene: TRBJ1-5
d_gene: -
abundance: few
CDR3aa: CASSLGVSYGHQPQHF
CDR3nt: TGTGCCAGCAGCTTGGGTGTTTCATATGGGCATCAGCCCCAGCATTTT

v_gene: TRBV7-8
j_gene: TRBJ2-5
d_gene: TRBD1
abundance: -
CDR3aa: CASSARTGAGRETQYF
CDR3nt: TGTGCCAGCAGCGCCCGGACAGGGGCAGGAAGAGAGACCCAGTACTTC

v_gene: TRBV10-3
j_gene: TRBJ2-7
d_gene: TRBD1
abundance: -
CDR3aa: CAIRGGDRVIYEQYF
CDR3nt: TGTGCCATCAGGGGAGGGGACAGGGTCATCTACGAGCAGTACTTC

v_gene: TRBV15
j_gene: TRBJ1-6
d_gene: -
abundance: -
CDR3aa: CATSRDPQGGSPLHF
CDR3nt: TGTGCCACCAGCAGAGATCCACAGGGAGGATCACCCCTCCACTTT

v_gene: TRBV2
j_gene: TRBJ2-1
d_gene: -
abundance: few
CDR3aa: CANGRQINEQFF
CDR3nt: TGTGCCAATGGCCGTCAGATCAATGAGCAGTTCTTC

v_gene: TRBV6-2/TRBV6-3
j_gene: TRBJ1-1
d_gene: -
abundance: few
CDR3aa: CASSYTGWANTEAFF
CDR3nt: TGTGCCAGCAGTTACACAGGGTGGGCGAACACTGAAGCTTTCTTT

v_gene: TRBV6-1
j_gene: TRBJ2-1
d_gene: -
abundance: many
CDR3aa: CASSGRYNEQFF
CDR3nt: TGTGCCAGCAGTGGACGTTACAATGAGCAGTTCTTC

v_gene: TRBV4-3
j_gene: TRBJ2-7
d_gene: -
abundance: -
CDR3aa: CASSPHRAMDYEQYF
CDR3nt: TGCGCCAGCAGCCCGCACAGGGCGATGGACTACGAGCAGTACTTC

v_gene: TRBV28
j_gene: TRBJ2-7
d_gene: -
abundance: many
CDR3aa: CASSSLGASHYEQYF
CDR3nt: TGTGCCAGCAGTTCCCTTGGGGCATCTCACTACGAGCAGTACTTC